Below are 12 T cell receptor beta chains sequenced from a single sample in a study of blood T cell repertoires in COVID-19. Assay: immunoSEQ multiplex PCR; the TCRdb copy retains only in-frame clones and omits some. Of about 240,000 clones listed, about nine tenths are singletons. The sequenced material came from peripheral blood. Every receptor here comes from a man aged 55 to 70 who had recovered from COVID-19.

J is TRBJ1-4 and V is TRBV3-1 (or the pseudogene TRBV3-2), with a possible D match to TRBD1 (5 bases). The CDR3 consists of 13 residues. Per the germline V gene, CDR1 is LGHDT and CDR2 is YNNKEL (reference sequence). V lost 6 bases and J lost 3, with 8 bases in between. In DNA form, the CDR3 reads TGTGCCAGCAGATCGGGGGCTAATGAAAAACTGTTTTTT. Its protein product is CASRSGANEKLFF.

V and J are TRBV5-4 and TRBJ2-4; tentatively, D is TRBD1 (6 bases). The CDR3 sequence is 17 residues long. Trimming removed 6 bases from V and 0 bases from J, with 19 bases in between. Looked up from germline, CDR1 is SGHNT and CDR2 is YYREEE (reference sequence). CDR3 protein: CASTNGGRGRAKNIQYF. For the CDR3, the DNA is TGTGCCAGCACCAATGGTGGCAGGGGTCGAGCCAAAAACATTCAGTACTTC. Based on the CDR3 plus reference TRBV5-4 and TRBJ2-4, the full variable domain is ETGVTQSPTHLIKTRGQQVTLRCSSQSGHNTVSWYQQALGQGPQFIFQYYREEENGRGNFPPRFSGLQFPNYSSELNVNALELDDSALYLCASTNGGRGRAKNIQYFGAGTRLSVL.

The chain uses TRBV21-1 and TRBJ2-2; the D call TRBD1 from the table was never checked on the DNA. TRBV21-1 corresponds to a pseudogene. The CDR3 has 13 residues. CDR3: CASQVTNTGELFF. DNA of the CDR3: TGTGCCAGCCAGGTAACGAACACCGGGGAGCTGTTTTTT.

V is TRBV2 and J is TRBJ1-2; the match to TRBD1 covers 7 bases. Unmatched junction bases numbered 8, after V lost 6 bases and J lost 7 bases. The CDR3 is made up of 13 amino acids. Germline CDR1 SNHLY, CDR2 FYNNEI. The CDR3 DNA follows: TGTGCCAGCAGCCGGACAGGAAGAAGTGGCTACACCTTC. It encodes CASSRTGRSGYTF.

Here the CDR3 reads CASYSLTDYEQYV. CDR3 nucleotide sequence: TGTGCCAGCTACTCCCTGACAGATTACGAGCAGTACGTC. The chain links TRBV27 to TRBJ2-7, with D possibly TRBD1 on 5 matching bases. Germline V gives CDR1 MNHEY, CDR2 SMNVEV (reference sequence). The CDR3 runs to 13 residues. Trimming stripped 8 bases from V and 4 bases from J, with 15 bases between.

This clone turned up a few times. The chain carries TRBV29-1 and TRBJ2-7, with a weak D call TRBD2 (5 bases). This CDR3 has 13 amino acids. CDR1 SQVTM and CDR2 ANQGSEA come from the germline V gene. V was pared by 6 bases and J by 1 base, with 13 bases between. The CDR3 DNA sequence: TGCAGCGTCTTCATCCGGGATTCCTACGAGCAGTACTTC. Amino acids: CSVFIRDSYEQYF.

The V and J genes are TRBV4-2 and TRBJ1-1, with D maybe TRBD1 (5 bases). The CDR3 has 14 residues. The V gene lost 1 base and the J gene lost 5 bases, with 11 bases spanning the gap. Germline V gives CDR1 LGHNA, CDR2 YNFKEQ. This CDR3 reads CASSQVRAGTEAFF. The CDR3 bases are TGTGCCAGCAGCCAAGTCAGGGCGGGGACTGAAGCTTTCTTT.

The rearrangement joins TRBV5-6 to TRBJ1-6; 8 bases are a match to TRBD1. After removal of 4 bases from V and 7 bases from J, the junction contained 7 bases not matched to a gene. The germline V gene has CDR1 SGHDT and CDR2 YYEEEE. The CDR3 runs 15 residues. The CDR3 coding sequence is TGTGCCAGCAGCCTGGACAGGGCTCGGAATTCACCCCTCCACTTT. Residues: CASSLDRARNSPLHF.

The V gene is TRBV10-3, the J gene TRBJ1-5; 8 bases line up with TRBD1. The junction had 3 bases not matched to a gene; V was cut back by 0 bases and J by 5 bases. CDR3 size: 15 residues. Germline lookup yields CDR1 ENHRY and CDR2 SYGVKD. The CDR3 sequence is CAISESQGAYQPQHF. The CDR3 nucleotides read TGTGCCATCAGTGAGTCTCAGGGGGCTTATCAGCCCCAGCATTTT.

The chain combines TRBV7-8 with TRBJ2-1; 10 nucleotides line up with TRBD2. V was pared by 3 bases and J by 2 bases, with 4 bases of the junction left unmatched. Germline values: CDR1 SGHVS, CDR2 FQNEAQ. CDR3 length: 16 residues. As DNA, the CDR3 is TGTGCCAGCAGCTTCCTTAGCGGGGGGCCCTACAATGAGCAGTTCTTC. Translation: CASSFLSGGPYNEQFF.

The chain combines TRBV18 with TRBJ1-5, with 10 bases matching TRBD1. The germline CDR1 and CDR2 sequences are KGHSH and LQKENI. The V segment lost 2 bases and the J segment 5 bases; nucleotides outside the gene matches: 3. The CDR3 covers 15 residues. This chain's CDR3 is CASSPTGTGDQPQHF. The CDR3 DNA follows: TGTGCCAGCTCACCAACCGGGACAGGGGATCAGCCCCAGCATTTT.

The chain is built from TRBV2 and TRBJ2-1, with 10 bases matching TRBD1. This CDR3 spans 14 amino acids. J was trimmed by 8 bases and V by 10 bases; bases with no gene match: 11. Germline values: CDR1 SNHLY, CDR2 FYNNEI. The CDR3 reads CATRRTGGADEQFF. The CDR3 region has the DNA TGTGCCACCCGACGGACAGGGGGAGCCGATGAGCAGTTCTTC.